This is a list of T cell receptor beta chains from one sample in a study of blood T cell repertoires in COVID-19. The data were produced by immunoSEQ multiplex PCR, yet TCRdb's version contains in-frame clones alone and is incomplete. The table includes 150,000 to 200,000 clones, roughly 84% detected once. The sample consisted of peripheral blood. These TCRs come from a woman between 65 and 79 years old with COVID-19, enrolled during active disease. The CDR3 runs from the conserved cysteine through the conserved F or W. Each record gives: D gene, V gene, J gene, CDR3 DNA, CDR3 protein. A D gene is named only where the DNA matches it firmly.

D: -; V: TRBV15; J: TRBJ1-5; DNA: TGTGCCACCAGCAGAGATCGCAGTGCGGATCAGCCCCAGCATTTT; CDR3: CATSRDRSADQPQHF
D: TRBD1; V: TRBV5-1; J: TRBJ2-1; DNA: TGCGCCAGCAGCAACCGGGACAGGGGAACCAATGAGCAGTTCTTC; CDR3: CASSNRDRGTNEQFF
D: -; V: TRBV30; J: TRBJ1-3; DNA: TGTGCCTGGAGTCCCCGGGGTGGGGGAAACACCATATATTTT; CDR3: CAWSPRGGGNTIYF
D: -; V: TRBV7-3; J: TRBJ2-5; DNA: TGTGCCAGCAGCTTAAATCTCGGAGAGACCCAGTACTTC; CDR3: CASSLNLGETQYF
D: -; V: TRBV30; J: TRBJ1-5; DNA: TGTGCCTGGAGTGAGACAGGACACCAGCCCCAGCATTTT; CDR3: CAWSETGHQPQHF
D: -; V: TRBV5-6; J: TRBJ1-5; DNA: TGTGCCAGCAGCGTGAGTATGCAGCCCCAGCATTTT; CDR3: CASSVSMQPQHF
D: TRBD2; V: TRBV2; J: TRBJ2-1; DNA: TGTGCCAGCAACCGAGGTAGCGGGGGGGGCAATGAGCAGTTCTTC; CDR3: CASNRGSGGGNEQFF
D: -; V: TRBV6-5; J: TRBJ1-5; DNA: TGTGCCATCCGAGCAGGGGATGCTCAGCCCCAGCATTTT; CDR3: CAIRAGDAQPQHF
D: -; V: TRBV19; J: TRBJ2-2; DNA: TGTGCCAGTAGTACATCCACCGGGGAGCTGTTTTTT; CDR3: CASSTSTGELFF
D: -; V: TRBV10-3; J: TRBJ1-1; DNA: TGTGCCATCAGTCCAGGGGTTGAAGCTTTCTTT; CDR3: CAISPGVEAFF